The 26 T cell receptor beta chains given below trace back to one sample, sequenced in a study of cytomegalovirus exposure and HLA in healthy donors. Profiled with immunoSEQ multiplex PCR; TCRdb holds only in-frame clones, not every one. The sample has about 160,000 clones; 86% are singletons. Sequencing was performed on PBMCs. These receptors were taken from a young woman in good health and CMV-seronegative.

The rearrangement uses TRBV5-6 and TRBJ2-7, with TRBD2 matching 8 bases. The J segment lost 4 bases and the V segment lost 3 bases, leaving 12 bases of the junction unmatched. From germline, CDR1 is SGHDT and CDR2 YYEEEE. This CDR3 is 16 amino acids long. The chain's CDR3 is CASSSSFGGGLYEQYF. DNA for the CDR3: TGTGCCAGCAGCTCGTCTTTTGGCGGGGGGTTGTACGAGCAGTACTTC.

J is TRBJ1-5 and V is TRBV6-5; a possible D gene is TRBD1 (5 bases). The ends were cut back, 2 bases at V and 6 bases at J, with 14 bases in the middle. Germline CDR1 and CDR2: MNHEY and SVGAGI. CDR3 length: 15 amino acids. CDR3 sequence: CASSYGPGVAQPQHF. In nucleotides, the CDR3 is TGTGCCAGCAGTTACGGGCCGGGGGTTGCTCAGCCCCAGCATTTT.

This clone was observed a few times. J is TRBJ2-7 and V is TRBV4-1, with TRBD1 identical over 8 bases. Looked up from germline, CDR1 is MGHRA and CDR2 is YSYEKL. The V gene end was trimmed by 2 bases and the J gene end by 2 bases; junction bases not matched to a gene: 2. This CDR3 has 14 residues. DNA for the CDR3: TGCGCCAGCAGCCAATCGGACAGGGCCTACGAGCAGTACTTC. It codes for CASSQSDRAYEQYF.

V gene TRBV2 combines with J gene TRBJ2-1; 12 nucleotides match TRBD2. CDR1 is SNHLY, CDR2 FYNNEI, per germline. Trimming removed 6 bases from V and 9 bases from J; junction bases left unmatched: 6. The CDR3 length is 14 residues. As DNA, the CDR3 is TGTGCCAGCAGCATGACTAGCGGGGGAGTTGAGCAGTTCTTC. Amino acid sequence: CASSMTSGGVEQFF.

This rearrangement joins TRBV6-5 to TRBJ1-1, with a weak D call TRBD1 (5 bases). The CDR3 is 12 residues long. Germline CDR1 reads MNHEY; CDR2 reads SVGAGI. Trimming stripped 2 bases from V and 8 bases from J, with 9 bases between. The CDR3, as DNA: TGTGCCAGCAGTTACAGGCCAGGGGAAGCTTTCTTT. Residues: CASSYRPGEAFF.

The V gene is TRBV27, the J gene TRBJ2-1; 9 bases map to TRBD2. The germline CDR1 and CDR2 sequences are MNHEY and SMNVEV (reference sequence). The length of the CDR3 is 16 residues. Trimming at V came to 5 bases and at J to 5 bases, leaving 10 bases not matched to a gene. CDR3 protein: CASSPQSGTSNNEQFF. CDR3 sequence (DNA): TGTGCCAGCAGTCCCCAGTCCGGGACTAGCAACAATGAGCAGTTCTTC.

This chain joins TRBV28 and TRBJ2-7, with 8 bases aligning to TRBD2. J was trimmed by 2 bases and V by 7 bases; bases with no gene match: 7. Per the germline V gene, CDR1 is MDHEN and CDR2 is SYDVKM. CDR3 size: 14 residues. This CDR3 is CASMKGAGAYEQYF. The CDR3 DNA reads TGTGCCAGCATGAAGGGAGCGGGGGCCTACGAGCAGTACTTC.

This chain links TRBV7-8 with TRBJ1-5; D remains unclear. The CDR3 is made up of 13 amino acids. V was clipped by 1 base and J by 8 bases, with 9 bases between them. Germline CDR1 reads SGHVS; CDR2 reads FQNEAQ. CDR3 protein: CASSLGVGEPQHF. CDR3 in DNA: TGTGCCAGCAGCTTAGGTGTCGGGGAGCCCCAGCATTTT.

The chain has TRBV6-4 and TRBJ1-5, with D possibly matching TRBD1 (5 bases). V was cut by 3 bases and J by 4 bases, with 7 bases left in between. The CDR3 has 13 residues. The germline CDR1 and CDR2 sequences are MRHNA and SNTAGT. CDR3 residues: CASSEGANQPQHF. The CDR3 DNA is TGTGCCAGCAGTGAAGGGGCGAATCAGCCCCAGCATTTT.

Points on this clone: The junction shows a germline mismatch at one end, possibly a read error. The chain combines TRBV7-2 with TRBJ2-1, with D maybe TRBD1 (6 bases). This CDR3 is 15 amino acids long. The V gene's germline CDR1 is SGHTA and CDR2 FQGNSA. The CDR3 sequence: CVSSLGGGPYNEQFF. CDR3 sequence (DNA): TGTGTCAGCAGCTTAGGTGGGGGCCCATACAATGAGCAGTTCTTC.

The chain uses TRBV5-6 and TRBJ2-3, with 10 bases identical to TRBD1. The V segment lost 0 bases and the J segment 5 bases; nucleotides outside the gene matches: 6. Germline values: CDR1 SGHDT, CDR2 YYEEEE. The CDR3 spans 16 residues. CDR3 amino acids: CASSLAGTGVVDTQYF. The CDR3 coding sequence is TGTGCCAGCAGCTTGGCGGGGACAGGGGTCGTAGATACGCAGTATTTT.

The chain combines TRBV11-2 with TRBJ1-1; D possibly corresponds to TRBD1 (5 bases). Germline CDR1 is SGHAT and CDR2 is FQNNGV. The ends were cut back, 1 base at V and 4 bases at J, with 10 bases in the middle. The CDR3 covers 14 residues. The CDR3 protein is CASSLVGGGTEAFF. CDR3 DNA sequence: TGTGCCAGCAGCTTAGTGGGGGGAGGCACTGAAGCTTTCTTT.

The gene calls are TRBV10-1 and TRBJ1-2; no clear D gene. Trimming pared 10 bases from V and 3 bases from J, leaving 9 bases between. Germline CDR1 reads WNHNN; CDR2 reads SYGVQD (reference sequence). The CDR3 runs 11 residues. The CDR3 coding sequence is TGCGCCAAAAAGAGGGACTATGGCTACACCTTC. This encodes CAKKRDYGYTF.

The gene calls are TRBV27 and TRBJ1-1, with TRBD1 matching 10 bases. Per germline, CDR1 MNHEY and CDR2 SMNVEV (reference sequence). After removal of 9 bases from V and 7 bases from J, the junction contained 8 bases not matched to a gene. This CDR3 has 13 amino acids. CDR3 residues: CASSDRGAFEAFF. DNA of the CDR3: TGTGCCAGTTCGGACAGGGGGGCCTTTGAAGCTTTCTTT.

The gene calls are TRBV19 and TRBJ1-5; D is perhaps TRBD1 (5 bases). The CDR3 sequence is 16 residues long. Deletions cut 5 bases from V and 5 bases from J, with 19 bases between. In germline, CDR1 is LNHDA, CDR2 SQIVND (reference sequence). The CDR3 DNA is TGTGCCAGTAGTTCCCAGGGCGGGGTAGGGGATCAGCCCCAGCATTTT. Protein product: CASSSQGGVGDQPQHF.

In its sample, this clone was seen a few times. The rearrangement links TRBV6-5 to TRBJ2-7; D may be TRBD1 (5 bases). Germline V CDR1 and CDR2: MNHEY, SVGAGI. Between the trimmed V and J ends, which lost 7 bases and 7 bases, there was a span of 23 bases. The CDR3 sequence is 15 residues long. CDR3 sequence reads: CASTRRQIPTIEQYF. CDR3 DNA: TGTGCCAGCACCCGAAGACAGATACCTACGATAGAGCAGTACTTC.

The chain is built from TRBV5-1 and TRBJ1-2, with D maybe TRBD1 (6 bases). CDR3 size: 14 residues. Looked up from germline, CDR1 is SGHRS and CDR2 is YFSETQ. V lost 3 bases to trimming and J lost 7 bases, with 16 bases between them. The CDR3 protein is CASSSLLQGGGYTF. The CDR3, as DNA: TGCGCCAGCAGCTCGCTGCTACAGGGCGGTGGCTACACCTTC.

The CDR3 DNA reads TGTGCCAGCAGCTTGTTCAGGGAAGATCAGCCCCAGCATTTT. Translating it yields CASSLFREDQPQHF. This chain connects TRBV5-6 to TRBJ1-5, with D possibly being TRBD1 (5 bases). The CDR3 spans 14 residues. Germline V CDR1 and CDR2: SGHDT, YYEEEE. Between the trimmed V and J ends, which lost 1 base and 5 bases, there was a span of 10 bases.

The chain joins TRBV5-1 to TRBJ1-2; 7 bases fit TRBD1. The CDR3 has 14 residues. The J segment lost 4 bases and the V segment lost 3 bases, leaving 6 bases of the junction unmatched. The V gene's germline CDR1 is SGHRS and CDR2 YFSETQ. CDR3: CASSSGQILYGYTF. The CDR3 nucleotides read TGCGCCAGCAGCTCGGGACAGATTCTCTATGGCTACACCTTC.

V usage is TRBV7-8 and J usage is TRBJ1-6, with 7 bases identical to TRBD1. V dropped 2 bases and J dropped 10; count of bases not matched to a gene: 14. CDR1 SGHVS and CDR2 FQNEAQ come from the germline V gene. The length of the CDR3 is 17 residues. The CDR3 coding sequence is TGTGCCAGCAGCTTAATCCCGAAGGGGGCAATAGGATCACCCCTCCACTTT. The encoded protein is CASSLIPKGAIGSPLHF.

The gene calls are TRBV7-9 and TRBJ2-7; D is ambiguous. The germline CDR1 and CDR2 sequences are SEHNR and FQNEAQ (reference sequence). Deletions cut 1 base from V and 7 bases from J, with 14 bases between. The CDR3 covers 14 residues. The CDR3 loop reads CASSLGPVSEEQYF. CDR3 sequence (DNA): TGTGCCAGCAGCTTAGGACCGGTGTCGGAGGAGCAGTACTTC.

The chain recombines TRBV10-2 with TRBJ2-7, with 8 bases matching TRBD1. CDR3 length equals 12 residues. Germline V gene lookup returns CDR1 WSHSY and CDR2 SAAADI. V was clipped by 6 bases and J by 2 bases; unmatched bases: 0. The DNA for the CDR3 is TGCGCCAGCAGACAGGGGGCCTACGAGCAGTACTTC. Its protein is CASRQGAYEQYF.

The chain recombines TRBV21-1 with TRBJ1-4; no check of the table's D call, TRBD1, against the DNA was made. TRBV21-1 is assigned pseudogene status. The CDR3 runs 17 residues. The CDR3 spells CASTGTGGRLTNEKLFF. CDR3 DNA sequence: TGTGCCAGCACCGGGACAGGTGGCAGGTTGACTAATGAAAAACTGTTTTTT.

This chain connects TRBV27 to TRBJ2-3; TRBD2 agrees at 8 bases. In germline, CDR1 is MNHEY, CDR2 SMNVEV (reference sequence). This CDR3 has 16 amino acids. V trimming: 4 bases; J trimming: 2 bases; junction bases outside the gene matches: 8. CDR3 nucleotide sequence: TGTGCCAGCAGTTGGGGGCTAGCGGGCACCACAGATACGCAGTATTTT. Translating gives CASSWGLAGTTDTQYF.

This chain connects TRBV6-1 to TRBJ1-5; 10 bases agree with TRBD1. The CDR3 runs 15 residues. Germline-derived CDR1 and CDR2 are MNHNS and SASEGT. The trim removed 4 bases at V and 6 bases at J, leaving 6 bases unmatched. The chain's CDR3 is CASSGDRGRRQPQHF. CDR3 coding DNA: TGTGCCAGCAGTGGGGACAGGGGACGGCGTCAGCCCCAGCATTTT.

The CDR3 DNA reads as TGTGCCAGCAGCCCGAGGGGGGGAACCTATAGTCATGGCTACACCTTC. Translated: CASSPRGGTYSHGYTF. V is TRBV7-2 and J is TRBJ1-2; D might be TRBD1 (6 bases). The V gene lost 5 bases and the J gene lost 6 bases, with 22 bases spanning the gap. This CDR3 region has 16 residues. The germline V gene has CDR1 SGHTA and CDR2 FQGNSA. The variable domain in full, completed from reference TRBV7-2 and TRBJ1-2, reads GAGVSQSPSNKVTEKGKDVELRCDPISGHTALYWYRQSLGQGLEFLIYFQGNSAPDKSGLPSDRFSAERTGGSVSTLTIQRTQQEDSAVYLCASSPRGGTYSHGYTFGSGTRLTVV.